This is a list of T cell receptor beta chains from one sample in a study of blood T cell repertoires in COVID-19. The table came from immunoSEQ multiplex PCR; TCRdb's copy has only in-frame clones and leaves some out. The table shows 130,000 to 150,000 clones, with about 79% occurring only once. Sequenced sample: peripheral blood. The receptors here all came from a man aged 55 to 69 with active or convalescent COVID-19. The CDR3 runs from the conserved cysteine through the conserved F or W. Fields, in order: clone size, D gene, J gene, V gene, CDR3 protein, CDR3 DNA. The D gene is left open where the match is weak. Clone size is given for some rows only: seen once, a few or many times, or a class if the clone is expanded.

size: -
D: -
J: TRBJ2-7
V: TRBV5-5
CDR3: CASSLSGIGYEQYF
DNA: TGTGCCAGCAGCTTGTCAGGGATTGGCTACGAGCAGTACTTC

size: -
D: -
J: TRBJ1-4
V: TRBV30
CDR3: CAWNRLGGLEKLFF
DNA: TGTGCCTGGAATAGGTTAGGAGGTCTCGAAAAACTGTTTTTT

size: few
D: TRBD2
J: TRBJ2-3
V: TRBV19
CDR3: CASSRRGLAGISTDTQYF
DNA: TGTGCCAGTAGTCGGAGGGGACTAGCGGGAATTTCCACAGATACGCAGTATTTT

size: -
D: TRBD1
J: TRBJ1-2
V: TRBV19
CDR3: CASSIYGTGDYGYTF
DNA: TGTGCCAGTAGTATTTACGGGACAGGGGACTATGGCTACACCTTC

size: -
D: -
J: TRBJ1-1
V: TRBV20-1
CDR3: CSASDPGTKSSEAFF
DNA: TGCAGTGCTAGTGACCCCGGGACAAAATCCAGTGAAGCTTTCTTT

size: -
D: TRBD1
J: TRBJ1-4
V: TRBV19
CDR3: CASSPTTGLGEKLFF
DNA: TGTGCCAGTAGTCCCACGACAGGGTTGGGTGAAAAACTGTTTTTT

size: few
D: TRBD2
J: TRBJ2-1
V: TRBV19
CDR3: CASSIDLTSGSSYNEQFF
DNA: TGTGCCAGTAGTATAGATCTGACTAGCGGAAGCTCCTACAATGAGCAGTTCTTC

size: -
D: -
J: TRBJ1-3
V: TRBV27
CDR3: CASSLGADSTIYF
DNA: TGTGCCAGCAGTTTAGGGGCGGATAGTACCATATATTTT

size: -
D: -
J: TRBJ1-2
V: TRBV10-2
CDR3: CASSERNYGYTF
DNA: TGCGCCAGCAGTGAGCGGAACTATGGCTACACCTTC

size: -
D: -
J: TRBJ1-2
V: TRBV15
CDR3: CATSRVADGYTF
DNA: TGTGCCACCAGCCGGGTGGCGGATGGCTACACCTTC

size: -
D: -
J: TRBJ2-3
V: TRBV6-1
CDR3: CASSDGAIQSTDTQYF
DNA: TGTGCCAGCAGTGACGGAGCTATCCAATCCACAGATACGCAGTATTTT

size: -
D: TRBD2
J: TRBJ2-2
V: TRBV2
CDR3: CASRPGLAGGNTGELFF
DNA: TGTGCCAGCAGACCGGGACTAGCGGGGGGCAACACCGGGGAGCTGTTTTTT

size: -
D: -
J: TRBJ2-7
V: TRBV7-9
CDR3: CASSLGGDPSYEQYF
DNA: TGTGCCAGCAGCTTAGGGGGGGACCCTTCTTACGAGCAGTACTTC

size: -
D: -
J: TRBJ2-3
V: TRBV5-1
CDR3: CASSPPSDTQYF
DNA: TGCGCCAGCAGTCCCCCCTCCGATACGCAGTATTTT

size: -
D: -
J: TRBJ1-5
V: TRBV7-2
CDR3: CASSLDSNSNQPQHF
DNA: TGTGCCAGCAGCTTGGACAGTAATAGCAATCAGCCCCAGCATTTT

size: -
D: -
J: TRBJ1-2
V: TRBV11-2
CDR3: CASSPRTATNYGYTF
DNA: TGTGCCAGCAGCCCCCGGACAGCCACTAACTATGGCTACACCTTC

size: -
D: TRBD1
J: TRBJ2-1
V: TRBV10-1
CDR3: CASSAGQLRNEQFF
DNA: TGCGCCAGCAGTGCGGGACAGCTCCGCAATGAGCAGTTCTTC

size: -
D: -
J: TRBJ1-2
V: TRBV7-9
CDR3: CASSSYLSGGASYTF
DNA: TGTGCCAGCAGCTCCTATTTGTCGGGGGGCGCAAGCTACACCTTC

size: -
D: TRBD1
J: TRBJ2-4
V: TRBV3-1/TRBV3-2
CDR3: CASSLGQGQYF
DNA: TGTGCCAGCAGCCTCGGACAGGGGCAGTACTTC

size: -
D: -
J: TRBJ1-2
V: TRBV6-2/TRBV6-3
CDR3: CASSTALGLWVYGYTF
DNA: TGTGCCAGCAGTACTGCCCTCGGACTGTGGGTTTATGGCTACACCTTC